The present T cell receptor (beta chain) was sequenced within a study of cytomegalovirus exposure and HLA in healthy donors. V lost 5 bases, J lost 6 bases, and 11 bases lay in between. Germline-derived CDR1 and CDR2 are SGHVS and FQNEAQ. CDR3 size: 13 residues. Concerning this clone itself: Antigen unknown.

The primer mix had 60 Vbeta and 13 Jbeta primers. Some clones are missing from TCRdb's copy, which holds only in-frame ones; the method was immunoSEQ multiplex PCR. In the table there are approximately 79,000 clones, under 80% of which are singletons. Study observations and caveats: Researchers left out some V segments, among them TRBV6-2 and TRBV6-3, as indistinguishable. A missense DCLRE1C variant was associated with V- and J-gene trimming of TCR beta chains in a later analysis, and an independent cohort replicated the association.

The TCR sequence derives from a male donor in good health and CMV-seropositive. The J gene is TRBJ2-1, the V gene TRBV7-8; possible D gene TRBD1, 6 bases. The specimen was PBMCs. The CDR3 reads CASSHRVGNEQFF. As DNA, the CDR3 is TGTGCCAGCAGCCACAGGGTAGGCAATGAGCAGTTCTTC.